The present T cell receptor beta chain was sequenced within a study of blood T cell repertoires in COVID-19. Assay: immunoSEQ multiplex PCR; the TCRdb copy retains only in-frame clones and omits some. The data hold some 150,000 clones, with roughly 80% observed a single time. This clone appeared a few times. Participant ages covered about 18 to 95 years across about two dozen US areas. The sample was PBMCs or T cells enriched from blood (not recorded which). This clonotype was sampled from a man aged 45-65 years who had recovered from COVID-19.

The CDR3 spells CASRYKAGGPLSNEQFF. The DNA for the CDR3 is TGTGCCAGCAGGTATAAAGCGGGGGGGCCTTTGAGCAATGAGCAGTTCTTC. The chain links TRBV7-2 to TRBJ2-1; the match to TRBD2 covers 10 bases. CDR3 length: 17 residues. Germline assignment: CDR1 SGHTA and CDR2 FQGNSA. Trimming at V came to 6 bases and at J to 6 bases, leaving 14 bases not matched to a gene.